This TCR beta chain was sequenced during a study of CD8 T cells in Susac syndrome. Random hexamers primed reverse transcription of about 0.5 to 1 ug RNA. Multiplex PCR with immunoSEQ amplified the TCR beta CDR3 across 54 Vbeta and 13 Jbeta. TCRdb analysed the immunoSEQ multiplex PCR reads with MiXCR anew, one entry per CDR3 protein. The table records 100,000 to 150,000 distinct CDR3 sequences, about 94% of them present only once. Age- and sex-matched healthy donors served as the control group. Negative isolation yielded the CD8+ and CD4+ T cells, while FACS enriched the TEMRA cells. The CDR3 covers 15 residues. In germline, CDR1 is DFQATT, CDR2 SNEGSKA (reference sequence). Trimming shortened V by 3 bases and J by 2 bases, and 11 bases separated the two germline ends.

Sequencing was performed on CD4+ T cells from PBMCs. The receptor was isolated from a human donor in good health. V and J are TRBV20-1 and TRBJ2-6; TRBD2 might be the D (6 bases). CDR3 bases: TGCAGTGCTAGCGGGGGAGAACCTGGGGCCAACGTCCTGACTTTC. This gives the protein CSASGGEPGANVLTF.